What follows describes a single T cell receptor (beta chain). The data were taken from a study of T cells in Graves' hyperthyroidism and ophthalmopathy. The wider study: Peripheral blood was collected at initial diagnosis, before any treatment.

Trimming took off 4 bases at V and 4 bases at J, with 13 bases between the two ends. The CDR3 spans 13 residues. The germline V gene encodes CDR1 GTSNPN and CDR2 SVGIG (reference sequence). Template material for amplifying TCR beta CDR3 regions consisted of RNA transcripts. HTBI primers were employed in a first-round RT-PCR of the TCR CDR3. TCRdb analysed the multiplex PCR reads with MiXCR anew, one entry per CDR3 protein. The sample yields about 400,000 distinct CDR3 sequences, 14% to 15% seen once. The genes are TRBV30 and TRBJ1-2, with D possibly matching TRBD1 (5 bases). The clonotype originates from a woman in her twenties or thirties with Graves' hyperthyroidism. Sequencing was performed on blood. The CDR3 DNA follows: TGTGCCTGGACCCCGGGGGTAGGCTATGGCTACACCTTC. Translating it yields CAWTPGVGYGYTF. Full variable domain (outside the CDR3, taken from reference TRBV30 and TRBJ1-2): SQTIHQWPATLVQPVGSPLSLECTVEGTSNPNLYWYRQAAGRGLQLLFYSVGIGQISSEVPQNLSASRPQDRQFILSSKKLLLSDSGFYLCAWTPGVGYGYTFGSGTRLTVV.